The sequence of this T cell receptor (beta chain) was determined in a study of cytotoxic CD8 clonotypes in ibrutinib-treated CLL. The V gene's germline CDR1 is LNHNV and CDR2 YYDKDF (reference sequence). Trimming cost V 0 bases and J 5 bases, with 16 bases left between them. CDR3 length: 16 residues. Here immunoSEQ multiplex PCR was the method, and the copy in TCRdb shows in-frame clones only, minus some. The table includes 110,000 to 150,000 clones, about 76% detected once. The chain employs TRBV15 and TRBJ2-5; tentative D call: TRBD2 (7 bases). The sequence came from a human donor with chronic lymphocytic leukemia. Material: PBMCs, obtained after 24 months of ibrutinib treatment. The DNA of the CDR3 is TGTGCCACCAGCAGAGATCCTTGGGGGGGCCGGGAGACCCAGTACTTC. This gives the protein CATSRDPWGGRETQYF.